This passage covers 5 T cell receptor beta chains from one sample sequenced in a study of shared clonotypes between healthy human individuals. Profiling relied on immunoSEQ multiplex PCR, and the TCRdb table lists in-frame clones only, not all of them. The table lists approximately 720,000 clones, 60% to 80% of them singletons. The sequenced sample was memory CD4+ T cells sorted from blood. This sample's subset: CD45RA-negative fraction. The receptor set was obtained from a woman aged 25 to 39 in good health.

The chain couples TRBV2 to TRBJ2-5; TRBD2 agrees at 15 bases. Germline trimming cut 7 bases from V and 2 bases from J; bases unmatched to any gene: 11. Germline V lookup: CDR1 SNHLY, CDR2 FYNNEI. This CDR3 region has 18 residues. CDR3 in amino acids: CASNIPGLAGGSQETQYF. DNA for the CDR3: TGTGCCAGCAATATACCGGGACTAGCGGGAGGTAGTCAAGAGACCCAGTACTTC.

The CDR3 bases are TGTGCCAGCAGCTTAGGCGGGGACCAAAACATTCAGTACTTC. This codes for CASSLGGDQNIQYF. The chain recombines TRBV7-2 with TRBJ2-4, with D possibly being TRBD2 (6 bases). CDR3 size: 14 residues. Looked up from germline, CDR1 is SGHTA and CDR2 is FQGNSA. The germline V and J ends were trimmed by 1 base and 5 bases, with 9 bases remaining between them.

CDR3 in DNA: TGTGCCAGCTCACCCCGACTAGCGGGAGGGAGAGATGAGCAGTTCTTC. Amino acid sequence: CASSPRLAGGRDEQFF. The chain joins TRBV18 to TRBJ2-1, with 14 bases identical to TRBD2. Trimming cost V 3 bases and J 8 bases; bases outside gene matches: 6. Germline lookup yields CDR1 KGHSH and CDR2 LQKENI. This CDR3 is built from 16 residues.

The V and J genes are TRBV28 and TRBJ2-3; tentative D call: TRBD2 (7 bases). V was cut by 8 bases and J by 3 bases, with 24 bases left in between. Germline V gene sequence: CDR1 MDHEN, CDR2 SYDVKM. The CDR3 runs to 17 residues. The CDR3 is CASQGLGGRMMTDTQYF. The CDR3 DNA follows: TGTGCCAGCCAGGGGTTGGGCGGGAGAATGATGACAGATACGCAGTATTTT.

The count of this clone is one. The chain carries TRBV11-2 and TRBJ2-1; 10 nucleotides line up with TRBD2. This CDR3 is built from 15 residues. The V and J ends lost 1 base and 13 bases, in that order; junction bases with no gene match: 10. CDR1 SGHAT and CDR2 FQNNGV come from the germline V gene. The CDR3 spells CASSLVAEVAGGQFF. The CDR3 region has the DNA TGTGCCAGCAGCTTAGTGGCTGAAGTAGCGGGAGGCCAGTTCTTC.